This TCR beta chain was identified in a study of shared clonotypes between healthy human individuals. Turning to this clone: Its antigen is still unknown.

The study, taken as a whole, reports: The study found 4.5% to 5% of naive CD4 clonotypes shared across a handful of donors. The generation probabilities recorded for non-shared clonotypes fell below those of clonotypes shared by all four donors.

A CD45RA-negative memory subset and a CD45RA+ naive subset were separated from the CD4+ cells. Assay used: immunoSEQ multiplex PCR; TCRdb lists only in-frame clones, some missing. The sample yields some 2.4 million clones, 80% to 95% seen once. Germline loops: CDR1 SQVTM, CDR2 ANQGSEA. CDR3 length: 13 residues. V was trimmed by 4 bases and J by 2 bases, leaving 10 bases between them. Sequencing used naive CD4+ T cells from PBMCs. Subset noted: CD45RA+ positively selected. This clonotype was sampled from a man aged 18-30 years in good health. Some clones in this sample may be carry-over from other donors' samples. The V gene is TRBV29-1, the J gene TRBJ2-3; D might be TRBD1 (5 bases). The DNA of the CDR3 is TGCAGCGTTGCAGGGATCCACACAGATACGCAGTATTTT. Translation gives CSVAGIHTDTQYF.